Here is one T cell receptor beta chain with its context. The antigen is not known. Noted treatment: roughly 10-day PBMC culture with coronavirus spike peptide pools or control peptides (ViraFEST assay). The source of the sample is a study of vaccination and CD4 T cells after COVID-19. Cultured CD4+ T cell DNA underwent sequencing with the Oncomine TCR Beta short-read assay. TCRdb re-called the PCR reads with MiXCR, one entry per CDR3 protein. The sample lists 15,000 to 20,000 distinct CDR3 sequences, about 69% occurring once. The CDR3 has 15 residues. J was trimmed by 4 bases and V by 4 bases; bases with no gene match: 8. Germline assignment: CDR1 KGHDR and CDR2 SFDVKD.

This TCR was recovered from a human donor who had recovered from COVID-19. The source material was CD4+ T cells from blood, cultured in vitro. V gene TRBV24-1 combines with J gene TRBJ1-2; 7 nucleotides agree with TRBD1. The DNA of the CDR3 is TGTGCCACCAGTGACACGACAGGGCTTACCTATGGCTACACCTTC. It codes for CATSDTTGLTYGYTF.